Sequencing of this T cell receptor beta chain was carried out in a study of CD8+ T cells in alopecia areata. The table lists this clone with many counts. Treatment described: oral pan-JAK inhibitor, 5-10 mg twice daily. Investigators isolated RNA and reverse transcribed it into cDNA to act as the sequencing template. The protocol was immunoSEQ multiplex PCR, while the TCRdb copy is restricted to in-frame clones and leaves out a portion. The sample records over 85,000 clones, around 55% being singletons. Germline CDR1 and CDR2: ENHRY and SYGVKD. The V end lost 8 bases, the J end lost 0 bases, and 8 bases lay between the germline ends. The CDR3 runs 12 residues.

This TCR was recovered from a human donor with alopecia areata. Sequenced material: CD8+ T cells sorted from blood, taken at week 4, from a patient treated with tofacitinib. This rearrangement joins TRBV10-3 to TRBJ2-7; no reliable D call. CDR3 amino acids: CAIRDGSYEQYF. Here the CDR3 DNA reads TGTGCCATCCGAGACGGCTCCTACGAGCAGTACTTC.